This T cell receptor (beta chain) was recorded in a study of OX40 agonist ivuxolimab in advanced cancers. About the study: Patients took ivuxolimab, an agonistic anti-OX40 (CD134) antibody. Study-wide results and caveats: Not determined was the antigen specificity of the expanded peripheral T cells. More expanded clones were found, on average, in CD8+ than in CD4+ T cells.

This clone was observed a single time. As yet, its antigen is unknown. TCRdb keeps only in-frame clones here, not all; method: immunoSEQ multiplex PCR. The profile covers just under 65,000 clones, with under 95% appearing a single time and roughly 5.1% taken by the ten largest. The TCR sequence derives from an adult with an advanced solid tumor such as melanoma, head and neck, liver or kidney cancer. The sample in question was CD4+ or CD8+ T cells sorted from blood, obtained in a trial of the OX40 agonist ivuxolimab.

The CDR3 DNA reads as TGTGCCACCGGATCCTATGGGGCTAGCGCAAATTTCTTGGGCACAGATACGCAGTATTTT. Translating gives CATGSYGASANFLGTDTQYF. The J gene is TRBJ2-3, the V gene TRBV13; TRBD2 might be the D (6 bases). The CDR3 has 20 residues. CDR1 PRHDT and CDR2 FYEKMQ come from the germline V gene (reference sequence). V lost 10 bases to trimming and J lost 1 base, with 33 bases between them.